Listed below are T cell receptor beta chains from one sample, sequenced in a study of T-cell reconstitution after alpha-beta-depleted transplantation in children. TCRdb re-derived calls from the PCR reads in MiXCR, one entry per CDR3 protein. The data hold more than 550,000 distinct CDR3 sequences, with under 12% observed a single time. The source was PBMCs from the stem cell graft donor, collected from the stem cell graft. These receptors were obtained from a human donor who donated a stem cell graft to a child with acute myeloid leukemia. Each CDR3 is given without its conserved first and last residue.

v_call cdr3_aa
TRBV10-2 ASSESLFFDRNTEAF
TRBV5-5 ASSRSTSLGETQY
TRBV20-1 SASKGDIQY
TRBV5-1 ASSRTGGTQETQY
TRBV7-8 ASSPRTSGRPPDTQY
TRBV19 ASSIVQAAANEQF
TRBV7-9 ASSLGQGDGTDTQY
TRBV7-6 ASSSDPLTGGLITYEQY
TRBV12-3/TRBV12-4 ASSFMSMGIHYNEQF
TRBV27 ASSFAGLPNEQY
TRBV7-3 ASSLTLAADKTYEQY
TRBV18 ASSPRQGDTEAF
TRBV20-1 SARDPRAGRDTQY
TRBV20-1 SAREGYGYT
TRBV5-6 ASSLQGRTDTQY
TRBV28 ASRRQGLSYEQY
TRBV6-2/TRBV6-3 ASSYPTGASVSYEQY
TRBV29-1 SVPIAGGLPQF
TRBV20-1 SAIGQDHYEQY
TRBV24-1 ATSGVGGGDGYT
TRBV20-1 SASIGISTDTQY
TRBV6-5 ASGQGESTQY
TRBV11-2 ASSRYSNEQF
TRBV28 ASTPAGTASYNEQF
TRBV9 ASSVGTGGTGELF
TRBV20-1 SARRPNTEAF
TRBV29-1 SVAGWANYGYT
TRBV20-1 SAQRRGTDTQY
TRBV12-3/TRBV12-4 ASSSRDRGSYNEQF
TRBV7-3 ASSSIQGLSNTEAF
TRBV3-1 ASSQDVKSQF
TRBV3-1 ASSQDFRHGGNTEAF
TRBV6-1 ASSPSAITTYEQY
TRBV28 AGLLPLSYNEQF
TRBV20-1 SASAGRDTGELF
TRBV20-1 SAAGPSKGANVLT
TRBV6-2/TRBV6-3 ASSYPRSQETQY
TRBV27 ASSTSGNEQY
TRBV29-1 SVASSGVQF
TRBV5-1 ASSFASVDSPLH
TRBV3-1 ASSQASGAQYSNQPQH
TRBV28 ASRYGTSGTYYEQY